This T cell receptor beta chain was found in a study of T cells after yellow fever vaccination. This CDR3 has 14 residues. The V end lost 4 bases, the J end lost 3 bases, and 10 bases lay between the germline ends. Germline CDR1 is SGHRS and CDR2 is YFSETQ. This clonotype has a count of ten or more. TCRdb analysed the 5' RACE reads with MiXCR anew, one entry per CDR3 protein. This table holds some 400,000 distinct CDR3 sequences, around 6.4% found once. The genes are TRBV5-1 and TRBJ1-4; D may be TRBD1 (5 bases). The sequence was obtained from a young man who received the YFV17D yellow fever vaccine. The specimen was PBMCs, collected 5 days after the yellow fever booster vaccination. CDR3 in amino acids: CASSLGGPNEKLFF. In DNA form, the CDR3 reads TGCGCCAGCAGCCTCGGGGGACCTAATGAAAAACTGTTTTTT. The whole variable domain, remainder taken from reference TRBV5-1 and TRBJ1-4, is KAGVTQTPRYLIKTRGQQVTLSCSPISGHRSVSWYQQTPGQGLQFLFEYFSETQRNKGNFPGRFSGRQFSNSRSEMNVSTLELGDSALYLCASSLGGPNEKLFFGSGTQLSVL.